Shown below are 25 T cell receptor beta chains from a single sample sequenced in a study of neurological immune-mediated disorders. TCRdb independently ran MiXCR on the 5' RACE reads; one entry per CDR3 protein. The sample has around 66,000 distinct CDR3 sequences; around 5.5% are singletons. The sequenced material came from PBMCs. These receptors all come from a young woman with multiple sclerosis.

The sample holds a few counts of this clonotype. V and J are TRBV5-1 and TRBJ2-3; D gene unclear. V was clipped by 0 bases and J by 2 bases, with 7 bases between them. This CDR3 is 14 amino acids long. Germline lookup yields CDR1 SGHRS and CDR2 YFSETQ. CDR3 in amino acids: CASSLGDLTDTQYF. CDR3 DNA sequence: TGCGCCAGCAGCTTGGGGGATCTCACAGATACGCAGTATTTT.

Note on this clonotype: With a much larger clone just one base away, this may be a read error. The CDR3 sequence: CASSYGNRPESYTF. The CDR3 nucleotides are TGTGCCAGCAGTTACGGCAACAGACCAGAAAGCTACACCTTC. The chain joins TRBV6-4 to TRBJ1-2; D is undetermined. Trimming cost V 5 bases and J 9 bases, with 19 bases left between them. This CDR3 has 14 residues. CDR1 is MRHNA and CDR2 is SNTAGT in the germline V gene.

This clonotype was counted ten times or more. The chain is built from TRBV5-1 and TRBJ2-3; no firm D call. From germline, CDR1 is SGHRS and CDR2 YFSETQ. V shed 4 bases and J shed 0 bases, with 12 bases lying between them. The CDR3 is 15 amino acids. CDR3 protein: CASSPPGGSTDTQYF. As DNA, the CDR3 is TGCGCCAGCAGCCCCCCGGGCGGAAGCACAGATACGCAGTATTTT. The full variable domain, rest sourced from reference TRBV5-1 and TRBJ2-3, is KAGVTQTPRYLIKTRGQQVTLSCSPISGHRSVSWYQQTPGQGLQFLFEYFSETQRNKGNFPGRFSGRQFSNSRSEMNVSTLELGDSALYLCASSPPGGSTDTQYFGPGTRLTVL.

The table lists this clonotype with many counts. The V call is TRBV12-3 or TRBV12-4, the J call TRBJ2-7; 8 nucleotides align to TRBD1. The V gene end was trimmed by 3 bases and the J gene end by 3 bases; junction bases not matched to a gene: 4. The CDR3 runs 14 residues. The CDR3 nucleotides are TGTGCCAGCAGTTTGAGGACAGGGAGCTACGAGCAGTACTTC. Residues: CASSLRTGSYEQYF.

This clonotype was found many times. This CDR3 reads CSAREKGPRGTEAFF. The CDR3 DNA is TGCAGTGCTAGAGAGAAGGGACCCCGGGGCACTGAAGCTTTCTTT. This chain connects TRBV20-1 to TRBJ1-1; D perhaps matches TRBD1 (5 bases). The V end was cut by 0 bases, the J end by 4 bases, with 15 bases between. There are 15 residues in the CDR3. Germline CDR1 is DFQATT and CDR2 is SNEGSKA (reference sequence).

This clonotype has ten or more counts. The chain recombines TRBV29-1 with TRBJ1-1; perhaps TRBD1 as D (5 bases). This CDR3 has 15 residues. Germline CDR1 is SQVTM and CDR2 is ANQGSEA. V was clipped by 5 bases and J by 6 bases, with 22 bases between them. In nucleotides, the CDR3 is TGCAGCGTTCTACCACCAGGGTCGGGGAGGGCTGAAGCTTTCTTT. This sequence encodes CSVLPPGSGRAEAFF.

This clonotype was seen at least ten times. The V and J genes are TRBV5-1 and TRBJ2-2, with 9 bases identical to TRBD1. The length of the CDR3 is 14 residues. Trimming cost V 4 bases and J 5 bases; bases outside gene matches: 3. Germline values: CDR1 SGHRS, CDR2 YFSETQ. The CDR3 bases are TGCGCCAGCAGCCGGGACAGGGAGACCGGGGAGCTGTTTTTT. The encoded protein is CASSRDRETGELFF.

This clonotype showed up many times. The CDR3 DNA sequence: TGTGCCAGCAGCCCATCCGAGACAGACCCCTGGTTCTTC. Residues: CASSPSETDPWFF. This sequence joins TRBV7-8 and TRBJ2-1; maybe TRBD1 (5 bases). V was cut by 5 bases and J by 15 bases, with 20 bases left in between. Germline V gene data show CDR1 as SGHVS and CDR2 as FQNEAQ. The CDR3 is 13 amino acids.

This clonotype came up many times. The V gene is TRBV10-2, the J gene TRBJ2-3; 7 positions match TRBD1. The CDR3 totals 15 residues. The germline CDR1 and CDR2 sequences are WSHSY and SAAADI. Trimming took 6 bases from V and 2 from J; bases not matched to a gene: 8. The CDR3 protein is CASSLRGRFTDTQYF. The CDR3 nucleotides read TGCGCCAGCAGCTTAAGGGGGCGCTTCACAGATACGCAGTATTTT.

This clonotype rates as medium-sized. This rearrangement joins TRBV20-1 to TRBJ1-1; TRBD1 is a possible D gene (6 bases). The CDR3 loop spans 17 amino acids. Germline lookup yields CDR1 DFQATT and CDR2 SNEGSKA (reference sequence). Trimming shortened V by 0 bases and J by 2 bases, and 19 bases separated the two germline ends. CDR3 nucleotide sequence: TGCAGTGCTAGAGACGAAGTTACCGGACAGATAAACACTGAAGCTTTCTTT. Protein: CSARDEVTGQINTEAFF.

Many counts were recorded for this clonotype. The chain is built from TRBV5-1 and TRBJ1-1; no clear D gene. With 6 bases removed from V and 4 bases from J, the gap between germline ends came to 13 bases. CDR1 and CDR2 (germline): SGHRS, YFSETQ. The CDR3 contains 13 residues. The DNA for the CDR3 is TGCGCCAGCAAGGCAACTGGCATCACTGAAGCTTTCTTT. Protein sequence: CASKATGITEAFF. The full variable domain, its missing parts supplied by reference TRBV5-1 and TRBJ1-1, is KAGVTQTPRYLIKTRGQQVTLSCSPISGHRSVSWYQQTPGQGLQFLFEYFSETQRNKGNFPGRFSGRQFSNSRSEMNVSTLELGDSALYLCASKATGITEAFFGQGTRLTVV.

The J gene is TRBJ1-4, the V gene TRBV29-1, with D possibly matching TRBD1 (5 bases). V was clipped by 4 bases and J by 7 bases, with 13 bases between them. The CDR3 has 13 residues. CDR1 SQVTM and CDR2 ANQGSEA come from the germline V gene. CDR3 sequence reads: CSVGDLTLEKLFF. CDR3 DNA: TGCAGCGTTGGGGACCTGACCCTTGAAAAACTGTTTTTT. Complete variable domain (other parts from reference TRBV29-1 and TRBJ1-4): SAVISQKPSRDICQRGTSLTIQCQVDSQVTMMFWYRQQPGQSLTLIATANQGSEATYESGFVIDKFPISRPNLTFSTLTVSNMSPEDSSIYLCSVGDLTLEKLFFGSGTQLSVL.

The V call is TRBV12-3 or TRBV12-4, the J call TRBJ1-1; D gene unclear. V lost 1 base and J 6 bases, leaving 6 bases between the germline ends. The CDR3 covers 12 residues. CDR3 nucleotides: TGTGCCAGCAGTTTAGATGGGGCTGAAGCTTTCTTT. Protein sequence: CASSLDGAEAFF.

In its sample, this clonotype was seen many times. The J gene is TRBJ2-5, the V gene TRBV7-8; a weak D match, TRBD1 (6 bases). V shed 4 bases and J shed 9 bases, with 15 bases lying between them. Germline V gives CDR1 SGHVS, CDR2 FQNEAQ. The CDR3 totals 13 residues. The DNA of the CDR3 is TGTGCCAGCAGCTCCGGACAGCAAGGGTCCCAGTACTTC. The encoded protein is CASSSGQQGSQYF.

There are many counts of this clonotype. The V and J genes are TRBV5-1 and TRBJ1-1; D ambiguous. V was cut by 2 bases and J by 1 base, with 15 bases left in between. The V gene's germline CDR1 is SGHRS and CDR2 YFSETQ. This CDR3 has 16 amino acids. The CDR3 DNA reads as TGCGCCAGCAGCTTTCAAGGGATTCATGGGAACACTGAAGCTTTCTTT. This codes for CASSFQGIHGNTEAFF.

This clonotype was observed at least ten times. In DNA, the CDR3 is TGCAGTGCTAGAGATCGGCGGGGCCCTACTGATACGCAGTATTTT. It specifies CSARDRRGPTDTQYF. The chain recombines TRBV20-1 with TRBJ2-3; D might be TRBD2 (6 bases). The V end was cut by 0 bases, the J end by 6 bases, with 16 bases between. CDR1 and CDR2 from the germline V gene are DFQATT and SNEGSKA (reference sequence). This CDR3 has 15 residues.

This clonotype was counted ten times or more. V is TRBV5-1 and J is TRBJ2-5, with D tentatively TRBD2 (7 bases). V dropped 4 bases and J dropped 5 bases, with 15 bases sitting between them. CDR3 length equals 14 residues. The germline V gene encodes CDR1 SGHRS and CDR2 YFSETQ. The CDR3 loop is CASSHGGPRETQYF. For the CDR3, the DNA is TGCGCCAGCAGCCACGGGGGGCCTAGGGAGACCCAGTACTTC.

This clonotype was detected ten times or more. J is TRBJ2-7 and V is TRBV6-5; D unclear. The germline CDR1 and CDR2 sequences are MNHEY and SVGAGI. V shed 0 bases and J shed 3 bases, with 6 bases lying between them. This CDR3 is 13 amino acids long. CDR3 loop: CASSYSQHYEQYF. The CDR3 coding sequence is TGTGCCAGCAGTTACTCACAGCACTACGAGCAGTACTTC.

This clonotype was recorded many times. J is TRBJ1-4 and V is TRBV5-1; tentative D call: TRBD1 (5 bases). The CDR3 totals 17 residues. V dropped 1 base and J dropped 5 bases, with 18 bases sitting between them. Germline V gives CDR1 SGHRS, CDR2 YFSETQ. This chain's CDR3 is CASSLTQGGSLNEKLFF. The CDR3, as DNA: TGCGCCAGCAGCTTGACGCAGGGTGGGTCGTTGAATGAAAAACTGTTTTTT.

Concerning this clonotype itself: A much bigger clone sits one base away, suggesting this may be a read error. The rearrangement joins TRBV7-8 to TRBJ2-1; D gene unclear. The CDR3 has 16 amino acids. The V end lost 1 base, the J end lost 4 bases, and 14 bases lay between the germline ends. Germline lookup yields CDR1 SGHVS and CDR2 FQNEAQ. CDR3: CASSLGWQQPYNEQFF. The CDR3 DNA sequence: TGTGCCAGCAGCTTAGGCTGGCAGCAACCTTACAATGAGCAGTTCTTC.

Many counts were recorded for this clonotype. The chain couples TRBV20-1 to TRBJ2-5, with a tentative D call TRBD2 (6 bases). Trimming took off 0 bases at V and 5 bases at J, with 16 bases between the two ends. Germline CDR1 DFQATT, CDR2 SNEGSKA (reference sequence). The CDR3 loop spans 15 amino acids. The CDR3 sequence is CSARDSRLVGETQYF. CDR3 DNA: TGCAGTGCTAGAGACTCCAGACTAGTTGGGGAGACCCAGTACTTC.

This clonotype turned up a few times. The chain joins TRBV12-3 or TRBV12-4 to TRBJ2-3, with D possibly matching TRBD2 (6 bases). This CDR3 comprises 13 residues. Trimming left V 2 bases short and J 11 bases short, with 14 bases between. The CDR3 sequence: CASSLSSGLGQYF. In DNA, the CDR3 is TGTGCCAGCAGTTTATCCAGCGGGCTCGGGCAGTATTTT.

CDR3 in DNA: TGTGCCAGCAGTTACTCGAGAGGAAGCTCCTACAATGAGCAGTTCTTC. This sequence encodes CASSYSRGSSYNEQFF. The chain couples TRBV6-6 to TRBJ2-1; D gene ambiguous. Germline-derived CDR1 and CDR2 are MNHNY and SVGAGI (reference sequence). The ends were cut back, 0 bases at V and 0 bases at J, with 9 bases in the middle. The CDR3 is 16 residues long.

There are many counts of this clonotype. The chain has TRBV27 and TRBJ2-2; D gene unclear. The germline V and J ends were trimmed by 4 bases and 4 bases, with 16 bases remaining between them. The CDR3 runs 16 residues. The germline gives CDR1 MNHEY, CDR2 SMNVEV (reference sequence). DNA for the CDR3: TGTGCCAGCAGTTCGACTGGTGCAGTCGGCACCGGGGAGCTGTTTTTT. Translation: CASSSTGAVGTGELFF.

The table lists this clonotype with many counts. The V call is TRBV20-1, the J call TRBJ1-1; the D is unclear. CDR1 is DFQATT, CDR2 SNEGSKA, per germline (reference sequence). The V end was cut by 4 bases, the J end by 5 bases, with 14 bases between. The CDR3 is 13 residues long. The CDR3 nucleotides read TGCAGTGCTACCCGGGTGGCGGTTACTGAAGCTTTCTTT. It encodes CSATRVAVTEAFF.